This T cell receptor (beta chain) was profiled in a study of breast tumors, draining lymph nodes, adjacent tissues. This clonotype has ten or more counts. Its antigen is as yet unknown. Breast cancer patients provided tissue from their axillary draining lymph nodes. V shed 4 bases and J shed 3 bases, with 11 bases lying between them. The CDR3 is 15 residues long. The V gene's germline CDR1 is KGHDR and CDR2 SFDVKD. A single record per CDR3 protein comes from TCRdb applying MiXCR to the multiplex PCR reads. The top ten hold about 4.5% of the sample, which has some 200,000 distinct CDR3 sequences, roughly 31% seen once. Whole-study findings and limits: Tumor repertoires ranked between lymph nodes and nontumor tissue in diversity, with V and J gene preferences. Luminal-like breast cancer showed significantly greater tumor-nontumor repertoire similarity than basal-like breast cancer did.

The gene calls are TRBV24-1 and TRBJ1-4; the D is unclear. Sequencing used axillary lymph node tissue. This TCR was recovered from a female donor with breast cancer. Some clones in this sample may be carry-over from other donors' samples. As DNA, the CDR3 is TGTGCCACCAGTGACACACGTTCACCTAATGAAAAACTGTTTTTT. Translation gives CATSDTRSPNEKLFF.